In its sample, the clone carrying this TCR beta chain was seen a few times. Its specificity is not known. This sample was included in a study of cytomegalovirus exposure and HLA in healthy donors. Findings and caveats of the study: A list of 150 or so TCR beta chains associated with cytomegalovirus was given. TCR beta V segments were, for the most part, productive about 87% or about 30% of the time in an earlier analysis. Of the V segments, some could not be distinguished, including TRBV6-2 and TRBV6-3, and were excluded.

Researchers ran the PCR with 60 Vbeta and 13 Jbeta primers. Sequenced by immunoSEQ multiplex PCR; TCRdb stores in-frame clones only, minus some. The sample includes some 63,000 clones, 80% seen only once; the top ten take approximately 3.5%. Every donor was a healthy person donating bone marrow. CDR3 length: 16 residues. In germline, CDR1 is MNHEY, CDR2 SMNVEV (reference sequence). Trimming took off 0 bases at V and 2 bases at J, with 14 bases between the two ends. The sample comprised PBMCs. The sequence was obtained from a woman aged 40 to 50 in good health and CMV-seronegative. The V gene is TRBV27, the J gene TRBJ2-7; a possible D gene is TRBD2 (7 bases). The CDR3 protein is CASSLSLAGATYEQYF. The CDR3 nucleotides are TGTGCCAGCAGTTTATCCCTTGCGGGGGCCACCTACGAGCAGTACTTC.